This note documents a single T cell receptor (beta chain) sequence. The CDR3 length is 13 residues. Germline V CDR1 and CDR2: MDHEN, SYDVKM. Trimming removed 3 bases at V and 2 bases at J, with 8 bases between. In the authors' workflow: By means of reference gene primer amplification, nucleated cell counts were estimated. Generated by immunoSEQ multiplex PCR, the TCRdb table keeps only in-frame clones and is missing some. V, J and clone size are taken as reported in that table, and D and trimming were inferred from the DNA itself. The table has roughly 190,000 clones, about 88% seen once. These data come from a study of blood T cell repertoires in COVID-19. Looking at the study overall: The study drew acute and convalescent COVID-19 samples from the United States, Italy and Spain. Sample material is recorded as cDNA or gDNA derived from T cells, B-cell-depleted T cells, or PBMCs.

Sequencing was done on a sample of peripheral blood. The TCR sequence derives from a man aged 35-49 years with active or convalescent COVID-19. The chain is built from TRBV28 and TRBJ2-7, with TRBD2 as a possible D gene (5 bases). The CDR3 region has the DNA TGTGCCAGCAGTTTTTCGGGGACCTACGAGCAGTACTTC. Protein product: CASSFSGTYEQYF.